The present TCR beta chain was sequenced within a study of Tregs in tolerant kidney transplant recipients. Study-wide results and caveats: No direct test of biological reproducibility was done here. Donor-specific Treg expansion exceeded global Treg expansion in tolerant patients, suggesting antigen drive.

Recipients received nonmyeloablative bone marrow transplants from related graft donors, with transient mixed chimerism. CD4+CD25+CD127- Tregs, CD4+CD25- non-Tregs, CD4 and CD8 cells were sorted. Here immunoSEQ multiplex PCR was the method, and the copy in TCRdb shows in-frame clones only, minus some. The sample contains 20,000 to 25,000 clones, more than 65% of which appear only once. CDR1 is SGHNT and CDR2 is YENEEA in the germline V gene. Trimming removed 4 bases at V and 2 bases at J, with 9 bases between. CDR3 length equals 13 residues. Concerning this clone: As yet, its antigen is unknown.

This TCR derives from a human patient who received a combined kidney and bone marrow transplant. Some T cells may be the graft donor's. Sequenced here: CD8+ T cells from blood (PBMCs), sampled 6 months after the transplant. The chain has TRBV11-3 and TRBJ2-7; possibly TRBD2 for D (6 bases). In DNA form, the CDR3 reads TGTGCCAGCAGCTCTCGACTAGCCTACGAGCAGTACTTC. Its translation: CASSSRLAYEQYF.